These 20 T cell receptor beta chains were sequenced from one sample in a study of CD8 T cells in ankylosing spondylitis. TCRdb ran MiXCR on the 5' RACE reads and lists one entry per CDR3 protein. The sample records some 270,000 distinct CDR3 sequences, roughly 32% being singletons. Specimen: blood, either unsorted or a sorted T cell fraction (not recorded which). Receptors originate from a male donor with ankylosing spondylitis or in good health (not recorded which).

This clonotype appeared a single time. V gene TRBV28 combines with J gene TRBJ1-5; D is uncertain. This CDR3 spans 16 amino acids. Between the trimmed V and J ends, which lost 4 bases and 8 bases, there was a span of 21 bases. The germline V gene encodes CDR1 MDHEN and CDR2 SYDVKM. The CDR3: CASSSNQDGPWEPQHF. In DNA, the CDR3 is TGTGCCAGCAGTTCGAACCAGGACGGACCCTGGGAGCCCCAGCATTTT.

The table lists this clonotype with a few counts. The chain recombines TRBV10-3 with TRBJ2-1; 8 nucleotides line up with TRBD2. Germline V lookup: CDR1 ENHRY, CDR2 SYGVKD. There are 14 residues in the CDR3. V shed 6 bases, J shed 7 bases, and the junction held 8 bases outside the gene matches. The CDR3 is CAIRPGLVGNEQFF. As DNA, the CDR3 is TGTGCCATCAGACCGGGACTAGTTGGAAATGAGCAGTTCTTC.

The chain couples TRBV5-6 to TRBJ1-6; 12 bases align to TRBD1. Germline CDR1 SGHDT, CDR2 YYEEEE. V gave up 2 bases and J gave up 10 bases; unmatched junction bases: 4. The CDR3 covers 15 residues. The CDR3 sequence: CASSFGTGGRSPLHF. CDR3 DNA: TGTGCCAGCAGCTTTGGGACAGGGGGCAGATCACCCCTCCACTTT.

The V and J genes are TRBV20-1 and TRBJ1-1; D call uncertain. This CDR3 has 14 amino acids. In germline, CDR1 is DFQATT, CDR2 SNEGSKA (reference sequence). Trimming left V 1 base short and J 4 bases short, with 13 bases between. The CDR3 region has the DNA TGCAGTGCTAGAGCTGGCGGGCCGGGCACTGAAGCTTTCTTT. This translates into CSARAGGPGTEAFF.

This clonotype was seen a few times. The chain is built from TRBV20-1 and TRBJ2-1; 13 nucleotides match TRBD2. Trimming at V came to 1 base and at J to 16 bases, leaving 10 bases not matched to a gene. The CDR3 consists of 14 residues. Germline assignment: CDR1 DFQATT and CDR2 SNEGSKA (reference sequence). For the CDR3, the DNA is TGCAGTGCTAGAGGAACTAGCGGGGGGGCAGTACAATTCTTC. The encoded protein is CSARGTSGGAVQFF.

This clonotype has only a few counts. The chain links TRBV29-1 to TRBJ2-1; either TRBD1 or TRBD2 may fit D (5 bases each). Germline V CDR1 and CDR2: SQVTM, ANQGSEA. The CDR3 loop spans 13 amino acids. V was cut by 3 bases and J by 4 bases, with 10 bases left in between. The CDR3 reads CSVDVGAYNEQFF. The DNA of the CDR3 is TGCAGCGTTGACGTCGGGGCATACAATGAGCAGTTCTTC.

This clonotype was recorded only once. The J gene is TRBJ2-3, the V gene TRBV5-6; 10 positions agree with TRBD2. CDR1 and CDR2 (germline): SGHDT, YYEEEE. The CDR3 spans 14 residues. J was trimmed by 5 bases and V by 6 bases; bases with no gene match: 6. The CDR3 DNA is TGTGCCAGCAAAAAGCGGGGGGGCTTAGATACGCAGTATTTT. Amino acids: CASKKRGGLDTQYF.

This clonotype was counted only a few times. The V and J genes are TRBV10-3 and TRBJ2-2, with 8 bases fitting TRBD2. Germline CDR1 ENHRY, CDR2 SYGVKD. After removal of 4 bases from V and 4 bases from J, the junction contained 5 bases not matched to a gene. This CDR3 has 15 amino acids. DNA of the CDR3: TGTGCCATCAGTGGAACTAGCGGAAGCACCGGGGAGCTGTTTTTT. As protein: CAISGTSGSTGELFF.

The chain has TRBV11-2 and TRBJ2-4; TRBD2 agrees at 7 bases. Germline CDR1 reads SGHAT; CDR2 reads FQNNGV. V shed 5 bases, J shed 11 bases, and the junction held 15 bases outside the gene matches. The CDR3 loop spans 15 amino acids. Here the CDR3 DNA reads TGTGCCAGCAGCCCGAACCAATGGGGGACTAATCTTCAGTACTTC. It encodes CASSPNQWGTNLQYF.

The V call is TRBV28, the J call TRBJ2-4, with D perhaps TRBD2 (5 bases). The germline V gene encodes CDR1 MDHEN and CDR2 SYDVKM. Trimming cost V 6 bases and J 13 bases, with 25 bases left between them. The CDR3 is 15 residues long. The CDR3 DNA sequence: TGTGCCAGCAGCTCACCCTCCTTGGGCGACCCTAGCCAGTACTTC. It encodes CASSSPSLGDPSQYF.

This chain uses TRBV11-2 with TRBJ2-5; 11 bases are shared with TRBD2. The CDR3 has 15 amino acids. Germline-derived CDR1 and CDR2 are SGHAT and FQNNGV. With 0 bases clipped from V and 7 bases from J, the junction kept 4 bases outside the gene matches. CDR3 region: CASSLELAGGVTQYF. CDR3 nucleotides: TGTGCCAGCAGCTTAGAGCTAGCGGGGGGTGTGACCCAGTACTTC.

The genes are TRBV12-3 or TRBV12-4 and TRBJ2-3; D might be TRBD1 (6 bases). This CDR3 region has 14 residues. Trimming took off 4 bases at V and 11 bases at J, with 19 bases between the two ends. CDR3 protein: CASSSGVGQAKQYF. CDR3 sequence (DNA): TGTGCCAGCAGTTCAGGGGTGGGGCAGGCAAAGCAGTATTTT.

Here the CDR3 DNA reads TGTGCCAGCAGTAGGACAGTATACACAGATACGCAGTATTTT. Protein sequence: CASSRTVYTDTQYF. The gene calls are TRBV27 and TRBJ2-3, with a possible D match to TRBD1 (6 bases). CDR1 and CDR2 from the germline V gene are MNHEY and SMNVEV (reference sequence). Deletions cut 5 bases from V and 2 bases from J, with 11 bases between. CDR3 size: 14 residues.

The rearrangement uses TRBV4-1 and TRBJ1-4, with 9 bases that match TRBD1. The germline V gene has CDR1 MGHRA and CDR2 YSYEKL. CDR3 length: 16 amino acids. The junction had 5 bases not matched to a gene; V was cut back by 0 bases and J by 6 bases. The DNA of the CDR3 is TGCGCCAGCAGCCAAGATCGGACAGGGGTTGATGAAAAACTGTTTTTT. Its translation: CASSQDRTGVDEKLFF.

This clonotype has at least ten counts. The chain couples TRBV20-1 to TRBJ2-7; D is perhaps TRBD1 (6 bases). Germline CDR1 is DFQATT and CDR2 is SNEGSKA (reference sequence). Trimming took 6 bases from V and 5 from J, leaving 14 bases between them. The length of the CDR3 is 12 residues. The CDR3 DNA follows: TGCAGTGCCAAGGGACATAGGAACGAGCAGTACTTC. Protein: CSAKGHRNEQYF.

This clonotype was recorded at least ten times. The chain employs TRBV12-3 or TRBV12-4 and TRBJ2-2; possibly TRBD1 for D (6 bases). V lost 6 bases and J 3 bases, leaving 14 bases between the germline ends. The CDR3 totals 15 residues. CDR3 amino acids: CASSLWTVDTGELFF. DNA for the CDR3: TGTGCCAGCAGCCTATGGACAGTGGACACCGGGGAGCTGTTTTTT.

This clonotype occurred a few times. In nucleotides, the CDR3 is TGTGCCAGCAGCCCCTCCCCGGACAGGGGGGAGAATCAGCCCCAGCATTTT. Translating it yields CASSPSPDRGENQPQHF. The V call is TRBV5-5, the J call TRBJ1-5; 10 positions match TRBD1. Unmatched junction bases numbered 11, after V lost 4 bases and J lost 4 bases. Germline V CDR1 and CDR2: SGHKS, YYEKEE (reference sequence). The CDR3 extends over 17 amino acids.

This clonotype was seen once. The rearrangement uses TRBV6-1 and TRBJ2-7, with D perhaps matching TRBD1 or TRBD2 (5 bases each). Germline CDR1 MNHNS, CDR2 SASEGT. The CDR3 covers 15 residues. Between the trimmed V and J ends, which lost 1 base and 7 bases, there was a span of 17 bases. The CDR3 DNA reads TGTGCCAGCAGTGAAGGTCGTGTAGGGACGGGTGAGCAGTACTTC. Protein product: CASSEGRVGTGEQYF.

This clonotype was seen ten or more times. Germline and junction disagree at one end, which may indicate a read error. CDR3: CSARGPGLGYEQYF. The CDR3 DNA follows: TGCAGTGCCAGAGGCCCAGGGCTAGGATACGAGCAGTACTTC. The V gene is TRBV20-1, the J gene TRBJ2-7, with a weak D call TRBD1 (5 bases). CDR1 and CDR2 (germline): DFQATT, SNEGSKA (reference sequence). This CDR3 has 14 residues.

The chain couples TRBV18 to TRBJ2-1; 9 positions agree with TRBD1. The V gene's germline CDR1 is KGHSH and CDR2 LQKENI. V was pared by 0 bases and J by 2 bases, with 2 bases of the junction left unmatched. The CDR3 is 16 amino acids. The CDR3 DNA reads as TGTGCCAGCTCACCACCGCGGACAGGGGCCTACAATGAGCAGTTCTTC. Its protein product is CASSPPRTGAYNEQFF.